The clone carrying this T cell receptor (beta chain) turned up a few times. Its antigen is undetermined. These data come from a study of T cell repertoires in cytomegalovirus infection. Across the study: CMV epitopes that were recently identified and HLA-C-restricted were used alongside well-studied HLA-B-restricted ones.

TCRdb reanalysed the reads using MiXCR and keeps one entry per CDR3 protein. The profile covers about a million distinct CDR3 sequences, with approximately 30% appearing a single time and around an eighth taken by the ten largest. The clonotype originates from a human donor in good health (CMV status not recorded). Some clones in this sample may be carry-over from other donors' samples. The specimen was cultured CD8+ T cells from PBMCs, collected from culture after CMV antigen stimulation.

The DNA of the CDR3 is TGTGCCAGCAGTTTTGACGGGACAGGGCGGCAGCCCCAGCATTTT. It translates to CASSFDGTGRQPQHF. The chain links TRBV12-3 or TRBV12-4 to TRBJ1-5, with 9 bases that match TRBD1. J was trimmed by 7 bases and V by 3 bases; bases with no gene match: 7. The CDR3 is 15 residues long.